The rows below give T cell receptor beta chains drawn from one sample of a study of blood T cell repertoires in COVID-19. Method: immunoSEQ multiplex PCR; TCRdb's copy keeps in-frame clones and lacks some. The sample yields tens of thousands of clones, around 83% seen once. The sequenced sample was peripheral blood. These TCRs come from a man aged 45-60 years with active COVID-19. Both conserved end residues are part of each CDR3. Each record gives: clone size, D gene, CDR3 length, V gene, J gene, CDR3 protein, CDR3 DNA. The D gene is left open where the match is weak. Clone size is not always given. Where it is, it says once, few, many or a class for expanded clones.

NA	TRBD1	15	TRBV5-1	TRBJ1-5	CASSLQGSSNQPQHF	TGCGCCAGCAGCTTACAGGGGTCTAGCAATCAGCCCCAGCATTTT
NA	NA	14	TRBV2	TRBJ1-5	CASSQLGQNQPQHF	TGTGCCAGCAGTCAGCTCGGACAGAATCAGCCCCAGCATTTT
NA	NA	15	TRBV2	TRBJ1-5	CASSEGGGGNQPQHF	TGTGCCAGCAGTGAAGGGGGGGGCGGGAATCAGCCCCAGCATTTT
once	NA	15	TRBV5-1	TRBJ2-2	CASSLDAGNTGELFF	TGCGCCAGCAGCTTGGATGCAGGGAACACCGGGGAGCTGTTTTTT
NA	NA	14	TRBV7-8	TRBJ2-4	CASSLEGGKNIQYF	TGTGCCAGCAGCTTAGAGGGAGGCAAAAACATTCAGTACTTC
NA	NA	18	TRBV7-2	TRBJ1-3	CASSWPPGGPDSGNTIYF	TGTGCCAGCAGCTGGCCCCCGGGGGGGCCAGACTCTGGAAACACCATATATTTT
NA	NA	15	TRBV6-1	TRBJ1-1	CASSEATGGNTEAFF	TGTGCCAGCAGTGAAGCGACTGGCGGGAACACTGAAGCTTTCTTT
once	NA	11	TRBV7-9	TRBJ1-1	CAWGGTFEAFF	TGTGCCTGGGGGGGGACTTTTGAAGCTTTCTTT
NA	TRBD1	15	TRBV6-5	TRBJ1-1	CASSLGDRTNTEAFF	TGTGCCAGCAGTTTAGGGGACAGAACGAACACTGAAGCTTTCTTT
NA	TRBD2	14	TRBV9	TRBJ2-2	CASSVGGETGELFF	TGTGCCAGCAGCGTCGGGGGGGAGACCGGGGAGCTGTTTTTT